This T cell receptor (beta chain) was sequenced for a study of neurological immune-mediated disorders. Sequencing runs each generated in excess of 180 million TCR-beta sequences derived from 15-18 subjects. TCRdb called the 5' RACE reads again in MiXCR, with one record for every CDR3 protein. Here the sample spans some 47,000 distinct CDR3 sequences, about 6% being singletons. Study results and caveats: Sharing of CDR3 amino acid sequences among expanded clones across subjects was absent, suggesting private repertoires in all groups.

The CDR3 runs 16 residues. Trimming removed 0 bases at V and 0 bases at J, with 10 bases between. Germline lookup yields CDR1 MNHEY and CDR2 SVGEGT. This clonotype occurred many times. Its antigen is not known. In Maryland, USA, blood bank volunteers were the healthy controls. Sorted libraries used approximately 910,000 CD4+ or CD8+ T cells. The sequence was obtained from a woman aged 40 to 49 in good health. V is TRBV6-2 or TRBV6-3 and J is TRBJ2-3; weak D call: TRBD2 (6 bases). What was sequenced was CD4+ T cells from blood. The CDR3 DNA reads TGTGCCAGCAGTTACTCGGCGGGGCGAAGCACAGATACGCAGTATTTT. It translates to CASSYSAGRSTDTQYF.